This T cell receptor beta chain was recorded in a study of T cells in Graves' hyperthyroidism and ophthalmopathy. Study context: At initial diagnosis, before any treatment had begun, peripheral blood was obtained.

The ends were cut back, 2 bases at V and 5 bases at J, with 8 bases in the middle. Germline loops: CDR1 LGHNA, CDR2 YSLEER. The CDR3 covers 13 residues. Authors of the study amplified TCR beta CDR3 regions from RNA transcripts. In the first-round RT-PCR of the TCR CDR3, the HTBI primer set was used. TCRdb independently ran MiXCR on the multiplex PCR reads; one entry per CDR3 protein. The sample includes about 500,000 distinct CDR3 sequences, around 17% of them seen just once. This clonotype was seen many times. The antigen is not known. Study-wide points: Appearing also in blood were most of the thyroid clonotypes expanded above 0.001. Ophthalmopathy onset followed model prediction by a median roughly six months.

The source of the PBMCs was less than 12 ml of fresh peripheral blood. This sequence was found in a woman aged 18-29 years with Graves' hyperthyroidism. The rearrangement uses TRBV4-3 and TRBJ2-3; TRBD2 might be the D (6 bases). What was sequenced was blood. This chain's CDR3 is CASSQQEGDTQYF. The DNA of the CDR3 is TGCGCCAGCAGCCAACAGGAGGGAGATACGCAGTATTTT.